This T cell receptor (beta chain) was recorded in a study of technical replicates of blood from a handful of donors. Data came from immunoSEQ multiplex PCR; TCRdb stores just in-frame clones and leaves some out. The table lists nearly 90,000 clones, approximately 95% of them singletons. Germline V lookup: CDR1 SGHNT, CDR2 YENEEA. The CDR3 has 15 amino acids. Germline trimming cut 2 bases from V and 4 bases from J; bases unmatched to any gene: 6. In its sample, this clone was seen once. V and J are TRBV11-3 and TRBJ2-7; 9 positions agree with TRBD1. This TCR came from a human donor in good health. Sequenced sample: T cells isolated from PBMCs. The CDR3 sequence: CASSLYGTGSYEQYF. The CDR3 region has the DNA TGTGCCAGCAGCTTATATGGGACAGGGAGTTACGAGCAGTACTTC.